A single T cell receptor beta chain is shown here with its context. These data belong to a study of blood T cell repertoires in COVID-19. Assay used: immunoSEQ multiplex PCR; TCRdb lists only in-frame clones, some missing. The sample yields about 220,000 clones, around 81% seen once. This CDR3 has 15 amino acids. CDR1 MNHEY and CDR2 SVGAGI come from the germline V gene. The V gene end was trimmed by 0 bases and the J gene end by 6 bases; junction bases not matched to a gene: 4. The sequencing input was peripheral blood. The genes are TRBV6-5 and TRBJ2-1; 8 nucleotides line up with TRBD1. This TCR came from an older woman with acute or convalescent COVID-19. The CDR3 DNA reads TGTGCCAGCAGTTACTCAGGGGACAGGCCCAATGAGCAGTTCTTC. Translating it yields CASSYSGDRPNEQFF.